A selection of T cell receptor beta chains follows, all from one sample in a study of blood T cell repertoires in COVID-19. Here immunoSEQ multiplex PCR was the method, and the copy in TCRdb shows in-frame clones only, minus some. Of fewer than 300,000 clones in the sample, 84% were seen once. Sequencing input: peripheral blood. Source of these receptors: a human donor in a cohort sampled during active COVID-19. CDR3s include the opening cysteine and the closing phenylalanine or tryptophan. The D gene is left open where the match is weak. The listing skips clone size in some rows; elsewhere it reads once, few, many or a size class.

j_gene	abundance	v_gene	d_gene	CDR3aa	CDR3nt
TRBJ2-1	-	TRBV7-8	TRBD2	CASSSKLAGWYRGYNEQFF	TGTGCCAGCAGCTCGAAACTAGCGGGGTGGTATCGCGGATACAATGAGCAGTTCTTC
TRBJ2-6	-	TRBV7-9	TRBD1	CASSLSGRGLSGANVLTF	TGTGCCAGCAGCTTATCTGGCAGGGGGCTTAGTGGGGCCAACGTCCTGACTTTC
TRBJ2-5	-	TRBV7-8	TRBD2	CASSSPGGLAGALEETQYF	TGTGCCAGCAGCTCACCGGGCGGACTAGCGGGGGCTCTCGAGGAGACCCAGTACTTC
TRBJ1-2	-	TRBV5-1	TRBD1	CASSWTTGSISYGYTF	TGCGCCAGCAGCTGGACGACAGGGAGTATAAGCTATGGCTACACCTTC
TRBJ2-7	-	TRBV6-5	-	CASSYSHGYEQYF	TGTGCCAGCAGTTACTCACATGGTTACGAGCAGTACTTC
TRBJ2-7	-	TRBV7-2	TRBD2	CASSLASSGSSYEQYF	TGTGCCAGCAGCTTAGCGTCCAGCGGGAGCTCTTACGAGCAGTACTTC
TRBJ1-2	once	TRBV5-4	TRBD1	CASRPDRGRISYGYTF	TGTGCCAGCAGACCGGACAGGGGGCGGATCAGCTATGGCTACACCTTC
TRBJ2-3	-	TRBV7-2	TRBD1	CASSLQGALADTQYF	TGTGCCAGCAGCCTACAGGGGGCCCTCGCAGATACGCAGTATTTT
TRBJ2-4	-	TRBV29-1	-	CSVGTPENIQYF	TGCAGCGTGGGGACTCCAGAAAACATTCAGTACTTC
TRBJ1-3	many	TRBV11-2	TRBD1	CASRQTGVGNTIYF	TGTGCCAGCAGGCAAACAGGGGTTGGAAACACCATATATTTT
TRBJ1-3	-	TRBV19	-	CASSIVGLNDGNTIYF	TGTGCCAGTAGTATAGTCGGACTCAACGATGGAAACACCATATATTTT
TRBJ2-3	-	TRBV18	-	CASSPLQGDTDTQYF	TGTGCCAGCTCACCTTTACAGGGAGACACAGATACGCAGTATTTT
TRBJ2-2	-	TRBV7-9	-	CASSNPTERGELFF	TGTGCCAGCAGCAATCCGACAGAGAGGGGGGAGCTGTTTTTT
TRBJ1-2	-	TRBV6-2/TRBV6-3	TRBD1	CASSPPGTGFYGYTF	TGTGCCAGCAGTCCCCCGGGGACAGGGTTCTATGGCTACACCTTC
TRBJ2-5	-	TRBV14	TRBD2	CASSQGVAGSYQETQYF	TGTGCCAGCAGCCAAGGGGTAGCGGGCTCGTACCAAGAGACCCAGTACTTC
TRBJ2-7	-	TRBV5-6	TRBD1	CASSRTGAYEQYF	TGTGCCAGCAGTAGGACAGGAGCCTACGAGCAGTACTTC
TRBJ2-7	few	TRBV7-6	TRBD1	CASGLGPGQGYEQYF	TGTGCCAGCGGACTGGGGCCGGGACAGGGGTATGAGCAGTACTTC
TRBJ2-1	-	TRBV7-2	-	CASSSSGNSHNEQFF	TGTGCCAGCAGCTCATCGGGGAACAGTCACAATGAGCAGTTCTTC
TRBJ2-3	-	TRBV7-7	TRBD2	CASSPGLAGGWTDTQYF	TGTGCTAGCAGCCCCGGACTAGCGGGAGGGTGGACAGATACGCAGTATTTT
TRBJ2-1	-	TRBV20-1	TRBD2	CSASIAAGVLNEQFF	TGCAGTGCTAGTATCGCCGCGGGAGTGTTGAATGAGCAGTTCTTC
TRBJ1-1	-	TRBV3-1/TRBV3-2	-	CASSQSRGEAFF	TGTGCCAGCAGCCAGTCACGGGGGGAAGCTTTCTTT
TRBJ2-7	once	TRBV19	TRBD1	CASSLRTGGPTYEQYF	TGTGCCAGTAGTCTGCGGACAGGGGGACCGACCTACGAGCAGTACTTC
TRBJ2-1	-	TRBV19	TRBD2	CASSIVGLADYNEQFF	TGTGCCAGTAGTATAGTCGGACTAGCGGACTACAATGAGCAGTTCTTC
TRBJ2-7	-	TRBV23-1	-	CASIGGRGTYEQYF	TGCGCCAGCATTGGGGGCAGGGGGACTTACGAGCAGTACTTC
TRBJ1-1	once	TRBV12-5	-	CASGGSGWGTEAFF	TGTGCTAGTGGTGGATCAGGGTGGGGAACTGAAGCTTTCTTT
TRBJ2-1	-	TRBV19	TRBD2	CASSIFGTSGRYSEQFF	TGTGCCAGTAGTATCTTCGGGACTAGCGGGAGGTATAGTGAGCAGTTCTTC
TRBJ2-3	-	TRBV5-1	-	CASSNDTASTDTQYF	TGCGCCAGCAGCAACGACACAGCTAGCACAGATACGCAGTATTTT
TRBJ2-7	-	TRBV18	TRBD2	CASSGSSGGSYEQYF	TGTGCCAGCTCGGGGTCTAGCGGGGGATCCTACGAGCAGTACTTC
TRBJ1-2	-	TRBV7-9	-	CASSLAIEGYGYTF	TGTGCCAGCAGCTTAGCGATAGAGGGCTATGGCTACACCTTC
TRBJ1-5	-	TRBV19	-	CASSFQNQPQHF	TGTGCCAGTAGTTTCCAGAATCAGCCCCAGCATTTT
TRBJ2-3	-	TRBV5-4	-	CASRAGTQTDTQYF	TGTGCCAGCAGGGCCGGGACTCAAACAGATACGCAGTATTTT
TRBJ2-4	-	TRBV14	TRBD2	CASSLGLAGNIQYF	TGTGCCAGCAGCCTCGGACTAGCGGGTAACATTCAGTACTTC
TRBJ2-3	-	TRBV3-1/TRBV3-2	TRBD2	CASSPSGDTQYF	TGTGCCAGCAGCCCTAGCGGAGATACGCAGTATTTT
TRBJ2-1	-	TRBV19	TRBD1	CASRPRDRVSLDEQFF	TGTGCCAGTAGACCTCGGGACAGGGTGTCTTTAGATGAGCAGTTCTTC
TRBJ1-1	few	TRBV2	-	CASSRPRQYEAFF	TGTGCCAGCAGTCGACCCCGACAGTATGAAGCTTTCTTT
TRBJ2-3	-	TRBV5-1	TRBD1	CASSPQGPVDTQYF	TGCGCCAGCAGCCCACAGGGGCCGGTGGATACGCAGTATTTT
TRBJ1-2	-	TRBV5-6	TRBD1	CASSISGTGVNYGYTF	TGTGCCAGCAGCATCTCCGGGACAGGGGTCAACTATGGCTACACCTTC
TRBJ1-6	-	TRBV6-5	TRBD1	CASSRGQGYNSPLHF	TGTGCCAGCAGCAGGGGACAGGGTTATAATTCACCCCTCCACTTT
TRBJ2-2	-	TRBV12-3/TRBV12-4	TRBD1	CASSLTGAGELFF	TGTGCCAGCAGTTTAACAGGGGCCGGGGAGCTGTTTTTT
TRBJ2-5	-	TRBV5-1	-	CASSLVSPAVVQETQYF	TGCGCCAGCAGCTTGGTGTCCCCAGCGGTAGTCCAAGAGACCCAGTACTTC
TRBJ2-2	-	TRBV3-1/TRBV3-2	-	CASSQVGGGARAGELFF	TGTGCCAGCAGCCAAGTGGGAGGGGGGGCCCGCGCCGGGGAGCTGTTTTTT
TRBJ2-3	-	TRBV24-1	TRBD2	CATSEIGGTADTQYF	TGTGCCACCAGTGAAATCGGGGGGACGGCAGATACGCAGTATTTT
TRBJ2-5	-	TRBV9	TRBD2	CASSAGTSGGLQETQYF	TGTGCCAGCAGTGCCGGGACTAGCGGGGGGCTACAAGAGACCCAGTACTTC
TRBJ2-5	-	TRBV5-6	-	CASSKDRRLQETQYF	TGTGCCAGCAGCAAGGACAGAAGACTCCAAGAGACCCAGTACTTC
TRBJ2-1	-	TRBV7-2	-	CASSGEVRLYNEQFF	TGTGCCAGCAGCGGAGAGGTACGCCTCTACAATGAGCAGTTCTTC
TRBJ1-6	-	TRBV5-1	TRBD1	CASSLADRVGSPLHF	TGCGCCAGCAGCTTGGCCGACAGGGTAGGATCACCCCTCCACTTT